What follows is one T cell receptor (beta chain) and its context. Its antigen is as yet unknown. The sample comes from a study of CD8 T cells in Susac syndrome. Findings of the study overall: As the study acknowledged, the number of individuals who were part of its TCR sequencing and HLA analysis was relatively small.

Sequencing of TCR beta was undertaken in CD8+ and CD4+ T cells derived from blood. Relapsing-remitting disease, either stable or active, was present in the multiple sclerosis controls, who were treatment-naive patients. Roughly 0.5 to 1 ug RNA was reverse transcribed with random hexamers. Multiplex PCR with immunoSEQ amplified the TCR beta CDR3 across 54 Vbeta and 13 Jbeta. TCRdb itself ran the immunoSEQ multiplex PCR reads through MiXCR, one entry per CDR3 protein. The top ten clones hold about 0.11% of a sample with approximately 280,000 distinct CDR3 sequences, approximately 81% of them seen once. The CDR3 has 15 residues. V shed 0 bases and J 1 base; nucleotides not matched to a gene: 6. Germline loops: CDR1 DFQATT, CDR2 SNEGSKA (reference sequence).

The clonotype comes from a human donor with multiple sclerosis. The sample was CD8+ T cells from PBMCs. The J gene is TRBJ2-7, the V gene TRBV20-1; 7 bases agree with TRBD2. This chain's CDR3 is CSARELALPSYEQYF. The CDR3 nucleotides are TGCAGTGCTAGAGAACTAGCGCTACCTTCCTACGAGCAGTACTTC.